This T cell receptor (beta chain) is drawn from a study of T cells in Graves' hyperthyroidism and ophthalmopathy. As for the study in general: Initial diagnosis, before any treatment, was when peripheral blood was collected.

Study-wide results and caveats: The model predicted ophthalmopathy a median approximately seven months before onset.

Per the germline V gene, CDR1 is MGHRA and CDR2 is YSYEKL. V lost 8 bases, J lost 4 bases, and 4 bases stayed unmatched. The CDR3 loop spans 13 amino acids. The hyperthyroidism patients had all been newly diagnosed, and their disease duration was under 2 months. Their ages ranged from 18 to 65 years. TCR beta CDR3 region amplification was performed from RNA transcripts. During a first-round RT-PCR of the TCR CDR3, the HTBI primer set was used. TCRdb reprocessed the multiplex PCR reads with MiXCR, giving one entry per CDR3 protein. Among roughly 300,000 distinct CDR3 sequences listed, approximately 22% were seen once. This clonotype appeared many times. Its target is not known.

Sequenced sample: blood. The chain couples TRBV4-1 to TRBJ2-2, with TRBD2 identical over 7 bases. This clonotype was obtained from a woman aged 50 to 60 with Graves' hyperthyroidism. The CDR3 spells CASGRVTTGELFF. The CDR3 coding sequence is TGCGCCAGCGGGAGGGTAACCACCGGGGAGCTGTTTTTT.